Presented here are 3 T cell receptor beta chains from one specimen sequenced in a study of blood T cell repertoires in COVID-19. Generated by immunoSEQ multiplex PCR, the TCRdb table keeps only in-frame clones and is missing some. The sample yields 200,000 to 250,000 clones, roughly 83% seen once. Sequenced: peripheral blood. These receptors all come from a woman aged 80 or older with COVID-19, enrolled during active disease.

This clone has more than one count but fewer than ten. The genes are TRBV2 and TRBJ1-3; D may be TRBD1 (6 bases). The ends were cut back, 3 bases at V and 2 bases at J, with 8 bases in the middle. CDR1 is SNHLY and CDR2 is FYNNEI in the germline V gene. This CDR3 is built from 14 residues. The DNA for the CDR3 is TGTGCCAGCAGTGAGAACAGGGCTGGAAACACCATATATTTT. Translating gives CASSENRAGNTIYF.

The chain carries TRBV9 and TRBJ2-1, with TRBD2 matching 12 bases. J lost 7 bases, V lost 0 bases, and 8 bases had no gene match. This CDR3 is 17 amino acids long. In germline, CDR1 is SGDLS, CDR2 YYNGEE. CDR3 sequence: CASSVAVSSGGANEQFF. The CDR3 bases are TGTGCCAGCAGCGTAGCGGTGTCTAGCGGGGGGGCAAATGAGCAGTTCTTC.

The chain joins TRBV4-3 to TRBJ1-2; 11 bases are a match to TRBD1. CDR3 length: 15 amino acids. V lost 3 bases, J lost 3 bases, and 3 bases stayed unmatched. Per germline, CDR1 LGHNA and CDR2 YSLEER. As DNA, the CDR3 is TGCGCCAGCAGCCAGGAGGGACAGGGGGACTATGGCTACACCTTC. Translation gives CASSQEGQGDYGYTF.